The present T cell receptor beta chain was sequenced within a study of PD-1 blockade in classical Hodgkin lymphoma. General observations from the study: Still unresolved is the cause of the repertoire differences, which may be disease activity or prior therapy. Newly diagnosed patients were said to have less baseline TCR diversity than healthy donors did.

Method: immunoSEQ multiplex PCR; TCRdb's copy keeps in-frame clones and lacks some. This sample yields some 15,000 clones, of which 90% to 95% are seen a single time; approximately 5.9% belongs to the top ten. Note on this clone: The target antigen is unknown.

The CDR3 sequence is 12 residues long. CDR1 is SQVTM, CDR2 ANQGSEA, per germline. Trimming took off 8 bases at V and 8 bases at J, with 15 bases between the two ends. The time point: newly diagnosed, previously untreated cHL patient sample. PBMCs, once thawed, yielded CD8+ T cells isolated by magnetic negative selection. The authors used newly diagnosed, untreated classical Hodgkin lymphoma PBMCs as comparison. Input material: CD8+ T cells from blood. The chain carries TRBV29-1 and TRBJ1-4; TRBD1 is a possible D gene (5 bases). The receptor was isolated from a human donor with classical Hodgkin lymphoma. The CDR3 DNA reads as TGCAGCTTCCTAGGGGCTGGGGAAAAACTGTTTTTT. Translation: CSFLGAGEKLFF.